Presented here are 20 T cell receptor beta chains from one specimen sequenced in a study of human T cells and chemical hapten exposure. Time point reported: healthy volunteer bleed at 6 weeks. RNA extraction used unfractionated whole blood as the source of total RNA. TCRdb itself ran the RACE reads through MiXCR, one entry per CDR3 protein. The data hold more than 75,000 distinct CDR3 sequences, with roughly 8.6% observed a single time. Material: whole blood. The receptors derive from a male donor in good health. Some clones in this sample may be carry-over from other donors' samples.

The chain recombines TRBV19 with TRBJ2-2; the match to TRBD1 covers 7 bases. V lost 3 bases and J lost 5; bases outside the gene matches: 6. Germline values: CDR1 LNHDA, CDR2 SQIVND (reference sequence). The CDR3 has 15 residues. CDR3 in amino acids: CASSITGDITGELFF. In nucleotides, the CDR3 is TGTGCCAGTAGTATTACAGGGGACATTACCGGGGAGCTGTTTTTT.

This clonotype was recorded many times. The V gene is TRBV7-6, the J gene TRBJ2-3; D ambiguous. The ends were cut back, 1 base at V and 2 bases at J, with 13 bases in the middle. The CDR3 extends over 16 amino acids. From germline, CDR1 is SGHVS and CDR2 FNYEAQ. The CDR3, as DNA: TGTGCCAGCAGCTTAGAGGTGGTGCCAGTCACAGATACGCAGTATTTT. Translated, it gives CASSLEVVPVTDTQYF.

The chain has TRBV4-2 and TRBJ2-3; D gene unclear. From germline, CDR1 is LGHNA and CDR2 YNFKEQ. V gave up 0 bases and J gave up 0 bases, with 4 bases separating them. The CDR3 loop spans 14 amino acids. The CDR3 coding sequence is TGTGCCAGCAGCCAAGATCGGAGCACAGATACGCAGTATTTT. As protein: CASSQDRSTDTQYF.

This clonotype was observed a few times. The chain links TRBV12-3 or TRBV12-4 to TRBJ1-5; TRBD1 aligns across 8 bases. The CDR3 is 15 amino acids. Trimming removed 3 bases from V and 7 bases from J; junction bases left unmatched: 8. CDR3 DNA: TGTGCCAGCAGTTTTGGCGGACAGGGAGGCCAGCCCCAGCATTTT. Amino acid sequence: CASSFGGQGGQPQHF.

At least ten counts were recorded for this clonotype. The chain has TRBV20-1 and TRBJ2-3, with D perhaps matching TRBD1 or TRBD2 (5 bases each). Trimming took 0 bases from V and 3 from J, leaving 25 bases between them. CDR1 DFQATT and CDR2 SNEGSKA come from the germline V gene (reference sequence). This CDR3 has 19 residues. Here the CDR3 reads CSARDNPSFREIRTDTQYF. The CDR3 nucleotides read TGCAGTGCTAGAGATAACCCTTCCTTCAGGGAGATTAGGACAGATACGCAGTATTTT.

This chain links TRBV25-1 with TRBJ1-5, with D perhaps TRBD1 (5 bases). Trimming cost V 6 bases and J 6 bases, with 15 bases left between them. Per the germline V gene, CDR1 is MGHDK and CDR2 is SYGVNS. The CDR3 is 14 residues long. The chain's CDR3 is CASRVGGSGQPQHF. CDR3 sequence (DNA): TGTGCCAGCAGAGTGGGGGGGTCTGGTCAGCCCCAGCATTTT.

CDR3 nucleotide sequence: TGTGCCAGCACCCAACAGGGGTCCCACCACTCTGGGGCCAACGTCCTGACTTTC. Its protein product is CASTQQGSHHSGANVLTF. The chain uses TRBV2 and TRBJ2-6; 7 nucleotides align to TRBD1. This CDR3 is 18 amino acids long. Germline assignment: CDR1 SNHLY and CDR2 FYNNEI. Losses at the gene ends were 7 bases for V and 0 bases for J; bases not matched to a gene: 12.

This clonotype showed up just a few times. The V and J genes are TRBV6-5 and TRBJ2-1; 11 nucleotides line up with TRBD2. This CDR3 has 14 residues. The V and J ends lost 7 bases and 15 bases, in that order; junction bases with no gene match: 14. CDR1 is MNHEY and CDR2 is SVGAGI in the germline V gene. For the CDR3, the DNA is TGTGCCAGCACCTCCGGGACTAGCGGCAGGCTCCCGTTCTTC. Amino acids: CASTSGTSGRLPFF.

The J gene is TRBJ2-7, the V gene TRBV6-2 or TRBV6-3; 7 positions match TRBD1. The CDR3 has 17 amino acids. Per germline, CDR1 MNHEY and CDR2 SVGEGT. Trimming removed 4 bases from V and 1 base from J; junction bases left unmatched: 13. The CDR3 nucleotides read TGTGCCAGCAGTTTCGACCCAGACAGGGCCTCTTCCTACGAGCAGTACTTC. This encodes CASSFDPDRASSYEQYF.

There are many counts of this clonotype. The CDR3 DNA is TGTGCCAGCAGCTTACTTTCGCAGGTGAAGAACACCGGGGAGCTGTTTTTT. It codes for CASSLLSQVKNTGELFF. The chain joins TRBV7-9 to TRBJ2-2; D remains unclear. There are 17 residues in the CDR3. Between the trimmed V and J ends, which lost 2 bases and 1 base, there was a span of 14 bases. Germline CDR1 reads SEHNR; CDR2 reads FQNEAQ (reference sequence).

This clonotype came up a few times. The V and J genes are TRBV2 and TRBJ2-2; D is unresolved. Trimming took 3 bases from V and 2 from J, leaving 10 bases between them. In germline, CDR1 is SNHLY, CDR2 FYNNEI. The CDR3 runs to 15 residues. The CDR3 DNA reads TGTGCCAGCAGTGACAGACGACCTAACACCGGGGAGCTGTTTTTT. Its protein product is CASSDRRPNTGELFF.

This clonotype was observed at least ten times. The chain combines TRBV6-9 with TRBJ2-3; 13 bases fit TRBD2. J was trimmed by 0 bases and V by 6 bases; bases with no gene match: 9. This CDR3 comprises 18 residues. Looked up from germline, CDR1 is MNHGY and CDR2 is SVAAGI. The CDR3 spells CASRGLTSGGPSTDTQYF. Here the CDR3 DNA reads TGTGCCAGCAGGGGCCTGACTAGCGGGGGGCCAAGCACAGATACGCAGTATTTT.

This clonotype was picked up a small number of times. CDR3 amino acids: CASSYSLTGVSTEAFF. The CDR3 nucleotides are TGTGCCAGCAGTTATTCATTGACAGGGGTGAGCACTGAAGCTTTCTTT. The chain is built from TRBV6-5 and TRBJ1-1; 8 bases line up with TRBD1. The CDR3 loop spans 16 amino acids. Per the germline V gene, CDR1 is MNHEY and CDR2 is SVGAGI. Losses at the gene ends were 3 bases for V and 4 bases for J; bases not matched to a gene: 10.

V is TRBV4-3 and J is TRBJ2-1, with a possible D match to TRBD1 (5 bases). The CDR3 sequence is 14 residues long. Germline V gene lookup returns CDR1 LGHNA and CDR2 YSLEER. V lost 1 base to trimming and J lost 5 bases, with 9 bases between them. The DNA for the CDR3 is TGCGCCAGCAGCCAAGGGATCAGGGACAATGAGCAGTTCTTC. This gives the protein CASSQGIRDNEQFF.

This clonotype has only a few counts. CDR3 protein: CASIKAEYTEAFF. The CDR3 coding sequence is TGTGCCAGCATCAAAGCGGAGTACACTGAAGCTTTCTTT. The V gene is TRBV6-2 or TRBV6-3, the J gene TRBJ1-1; D gene unclear. Germline V gives CDR1 MNHEY, CDR2 SVGEGT. Trimming took 7 bases from V and 3 from J, leaving 12 bases between them. CDR3 length: 13 residues.

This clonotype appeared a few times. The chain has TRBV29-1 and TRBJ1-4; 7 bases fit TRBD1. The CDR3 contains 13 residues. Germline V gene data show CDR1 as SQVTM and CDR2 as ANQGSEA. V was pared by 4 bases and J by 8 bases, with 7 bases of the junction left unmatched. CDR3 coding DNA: TGCAGCGTTGCCGGGGGACAGATGGAAAAACTGTTTTTT. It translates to CSVAGGQMEKLFF. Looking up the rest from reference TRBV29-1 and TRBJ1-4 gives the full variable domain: SAVISQKPSRDICQRGTSLTIQCQVDSQVTMMFWYRQQPGQSLTLIATANQGSEATYESGFVIDKFPISRPNLTFSTLTVSNMSPEDSSIYLCSVAGGQMEKLFFGSGTQLSVL.

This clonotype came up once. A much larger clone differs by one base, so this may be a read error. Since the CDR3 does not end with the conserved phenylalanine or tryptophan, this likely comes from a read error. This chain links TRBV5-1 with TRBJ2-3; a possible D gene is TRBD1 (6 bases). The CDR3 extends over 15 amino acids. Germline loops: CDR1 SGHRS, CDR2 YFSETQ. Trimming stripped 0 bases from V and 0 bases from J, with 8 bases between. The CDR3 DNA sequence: TGCGCCAGCAGCTTGGAGGGGGAGAGCACAGATACGCAGTATTCT. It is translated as CASSLEGESTDTQYS.

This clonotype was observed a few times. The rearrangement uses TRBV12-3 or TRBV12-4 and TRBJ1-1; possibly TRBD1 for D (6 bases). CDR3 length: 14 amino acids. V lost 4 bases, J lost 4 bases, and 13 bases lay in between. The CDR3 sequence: CASSSLLGGTEAFF. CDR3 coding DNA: TGTGCCAGCAGTTCCCTCCTAGGGGGCACTGAAGCTTTCTTT.

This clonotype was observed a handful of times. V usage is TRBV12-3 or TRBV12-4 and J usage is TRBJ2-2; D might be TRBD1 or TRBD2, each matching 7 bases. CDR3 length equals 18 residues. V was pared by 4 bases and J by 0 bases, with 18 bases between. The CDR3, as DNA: TGTGCCAGCAGTTCGAGGGGGCGGGGGCCAACGAACACCGGGGAGCTGTTTTTT. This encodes CASSSRGRGPTNTGELFF.

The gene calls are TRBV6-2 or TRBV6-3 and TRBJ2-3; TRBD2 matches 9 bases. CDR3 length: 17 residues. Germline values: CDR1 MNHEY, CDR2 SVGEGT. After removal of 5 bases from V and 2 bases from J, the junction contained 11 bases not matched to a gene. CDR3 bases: TGTGCCAGCAGTCCTCATCGACTAGCGGAAGTCACAGATACGCAGTATTTT. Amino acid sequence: CASSPHRLAEVTDTQYF.